These 17 T cell receptor beta chains were all obtained from the same sample, sequenced in a study of metastatic and nonmetastatic thyroid tumors (dated by TCRdb to 2018 to 2020). No treatment had been received by any patient before thyroid surgery. To prepare the library, PCR was applied. The data were produced on an Illumina HiSeq 4000. TCRdb ran its own pipeline on the public reads, namely fastp trimming at Q25 and MiXCR clone calling, and kept in-frame beta chains. A total of about 21,000 clones appear in this sample, about 25% of them only once. The top ten constitute more than 15% of the sample. What was sequenced was blood. The source is a female donor with papillary thyroid cancer or a benign thyroid nodule (not recorded which). Some clones in this sample may be carry-over from other donors' samples.

This clone was picked up many times. The gene calls are TRBV3-1 and TRBJ2-1; TRBD2 aligns across 8 bases. CDR3 length: 14 residues. V dropped 6 bases and J dropped 4; count of bases not matched to a gene: 5. In germline, CDR1 is LGHDT, CDR2 YNNKEL (reference sequence). CDR3 DNA sequence: TGTGCCAGCAGGGGCACTAGCGGTTACAATGAGCAGTTCTTC. Its protein product is CASRGTSGYNEQFF.

In this sample, this clone turned up many times. The CDR3 loop reads CASSLLAGSRDTQYF. The CDR3 DNA reads TGTGCCAGCAGTTTATTGGCCGGGAGTAGGGATACGCAGTATTTT. The V gene is TRBV28, the J gene TRBJ2-3; maybe TRBD2 (6 bases). Looked up from germline, CDR1 is MDHEN and CDR2 is SYDVKM. The CDR3 consists of 15 residues. V was clipped by 1 base and J by 6 bases, with 14 bases between them.

This clone has a count of ten or more. This sequence joins TRBV2 and TRBJ2-5; D is uncertain. The CDR3 has 13 amino acids. CDR1 and CDR2 from the germline V gene are SNHLY and FYNNEI. V was clipped by 3 bases and J by 5 bases, with 10 bases between them. The DNA for the CDR3 is TGTGCCAGCAGTGACCCTTTGACGGAGACCCAGTACTTC. It is translated as CASSDPLTETQYF. Drawing the rest from reference TRBV2 and TRBJ2-5, the complete variable domain is EPEVTQTPSHQVTQMGQEVILRCVPISNHLYFYWYRQILGQKVEFLVSFYNNEISEKSEIFDDQFSVERPDGSNFTLKIRSTKLEDSAMYFCASSDPLTETQYFGPGTRLLVL.

This clone turned up a few times. The V gene is TRBV6-1, the J gene TRBJ1-2; maybe TRBD1 (6 bases). The CDR3 spans 12 residues. The germline V and J ends were trimmed by 10 bases and 4 bases, with 13 bases remaining between them. Germline V gene sequence: CDR1 MNHNS, CDR2 SASEGT. This CDR3 reads CAIGGFGYGYTF. As DNA, the CDR3 is TGTGCCATCGGGGGCTTCGGCTATGGCTACACCTTC.

This clone was picked up many times. Written as DNA, the CDR3 is TGTGCCAGCTCACCGACGGCCGTTAACTATGGCTACACCTTC. This encodes CASSPTAVNYGYTF. V is TRBV18 and J is TRBJ1-2, with D hard to call. The V end lost 3 bases, the J end lost 1 base, and 9 bases lay between the germline ends. Germline CDR1 and CDR2: KGHSH and LQKENI. The CDR3 loop spans 14 amino acids.

The chain joins TRBV11-3 to TRBJ1-1; D gene uncertain. Trimming left V 3 bases short and J 6 bases short, with 8 bases between. CDR3 size: 12 residues. Germline V gene sequence: CDR1 SGHNT, CDR2 YENEEA. The DNA of the CDR3 is TGTGCCAGCAGCTTTGGTGGGGCTGAAGCTTTCTTT. As protein: CASSFGGAEAFF.

This clone was recorded at least ten times. This chain connects TRBV20-1 to TRBJ1-1; D is unclear. The germline CDR1 and CDR2 sequences are DFQATT and SNEGSKA (reference sequence). The CDR3 is 12 amino acids. Deletions cut 5 bases from V and 12 bases from J, with 19 bases between. The CDR3 is CSAPLGGGHTFF. Written as DNA, the CDR3 is TGCAGTGCTCCTCTCGGCGGTGGCCACACTTTCTTT.

This clone came up many times. This chain links TRBV10-3 with TRBJ2-1; 11 nucleotides line up with TRBD2. The ends lost 4 bases at V and 9 bases at J; junction bases unmatched: 8. CDR3 length: 15 amino acids. Germline values: CDR1 ENHRY, CDR2 SYGVKD. In DNA, the CDR3 is TGTGCCATCAGTGGACGTAGCGGGGGGGCGGGTGAGCAGTTCTTC. It is translated as CAISGRSGGAGEQFF.

CDR3 nucleotide sequence: TGCGCCAGCAGCCAAGATTTCGGCGAGCAGTACTTC. It translates to CASSQDFGEQYF. This chain links TRBV4-1 with TRBJ2-7; no clear D gene. CDR3 length: 12 amino acids. The germline V and J ends were trimmed by 0 bases and 6 bases, with 6 bases remaining between them. Germline assignment: CDR1 MGHRA and CDR2 YSYEKL.

This clone has at least ten counts. A much larger clonotype is one base distant, so this may be a read error. The chain links TRBV11-3 to TRBJ1-1; perhaps TRBD1 as D (6 bases). The CDR3 contains 13 residues. Trimming removed 5 bases from V and 5 bases from J, with 12 bases in between. Looked up from germline, CDR1 is SGHNT and CDR2 is YENEEA. Here the CDR3 DNA reads TGTGCCAGCAGCCACGAAGGGGGTACTGAAGCTTTCTTT. Residues: CASSHEGGTEAFF.

The V and J genes are TRBV7-9 and TRBJ2-7; tentatively, D is TRBD2 (6 bases). The CDR3 is 13 amino acids. V lost 1 base to trimming and J lost 6 bases, with 10 bases between them. CDR1 and CDR2 (germline): SEHNR, FQNEAQ (reference sequence). As DNA, the CDR3 is TGTGCCAGCAGCTTAGGGGAGGCTCCCGAGCAGTACTTC. It specifies CASSLGEAPEQYF.

This clone was seen many times. The CDR3 here is CASRDPESSNQPQHF. Here the CDR3 DNA reads TGTGCCAGCAGAGATCCAGAGTCTAGCAATCAGCCCCAGCATTTT. The rearrangement links TRBV6-1 to TRBJ1-5; D not resolved. V was clipped by 6 bases and J by 0 bases, with 12 bases between them. CDR1 is MNHNS and CDR2 is SASEGT in the germline V gene. The CDR3 covers 15 residues.

This clone was counted many times. CDR3 in amino acids: CASSRDGTYEQYF. Here the CDR3 DNA reads TGTGCCAGCAGTAGAGACGGTACCTACGAGCAGTACTTC. The V call is TRBV7-2, the J call TRBJ2-7; D gene ambiguous. This CDR3 comprises 13 residues. Per germline, CDR1 SGHTA and CDR2 FQGNSA. Trimming took 6 bases from V and 2 from J, leaving 11 bases between them.

By sample fraction, this clone is medium-sized. The chain is built from TRBV20-1 and TRBJ2-7; TRBD2 matches at 8 bases. The trim removed 5 bases at V and 4 bases at J, leaving 7 bases unmatched. Germline values: CDR1 DFQATT, CDR2 SNEGSKA (reference sequence). This CDR3 region has 13 residues. CDR3 in amino acids: CSARGTSIYEQYF. CDR3 DNA sequence: TGCAGTGCTCGCGGGACTAGTATTTACGAGCAGTACTTC.

This clone showed up many times. The rearrangement uses TRBV5-6 and TRBJ2-7; maybe TRBD1 (6 bases). Between the trimmed V and J ends, which lost 2 bases and 5 bases, there was a span of 11 bases. CDR3 size: 13 residues. The V gene's germline CDR1 is SGHDT and CDR2 YYEEEE. The CDR3 nucleotides are TGTGCCAGCAGCTTTCTCAGGGGCGACGAGCAGTACTTC. This translates into CASSFLRGDEQYF.

This clone is medium-sized within its sample. The chain carries TRBV5-1 and TRBJ2-7, with a tentative D call TRBD2 (5 bases). Trimming shortened V by 5 bases and J by 6 bases, and 21 bases separated the two germline ends. CDR3 length: 15 amino acids. The germline V gene encodes CDR1 SGHRS and CDR2 YFSETQ. CDR3 coding DNA: TGCGCCAGCAGTTCTTCCTGGACTCCTTGGGGCGAGCAGTACTTC. Protein product: CASSSSWTPWGEQYF.

The gene calls are TRBV14 and TRBJ1-6; tentatively, D is TRBD1 (6 bases). Trimming removed 4 bases at V and 6 bases at J, with 13 bases between. The germline V gene has CDR1 SGHDN and CDR2 FVKESK. This CDR3 has 15 residues. The CDR3 spells CASSPRQAPNSPLHF. The DNA of the CDR3 is TGTGCCAGCAGCCCGAGACAGGCTCCTAATTCACCCCTCCACTTT.